The present TCR beta chain was sequenced within a study of T cell responses to AZD1222 COVID-19 vaccine. The CDR3 has 15 residues. The germline V and J ends were trimmed by 3 bases and 1 base, with 13 bases remaining between them. Per germline, CDR1 SGDLS and CDR2 YYNGEE. As for this clone: Its antigen is not known.

Measured with immunoSEQ multiplex PCR; TCRdb has only the in-frame clones, and not every one. The sample consists of 100,000 to 110,000 clones, 88% of them appearing once. Broader study findings: Vaccine-associated CD4 TCRs spanned spike, dominant at 160-218 and 743-854. Repertoires were sampled only after the peak T cell response.

This sequence originates from an adult in good health. This specimen consisted of peripheral blood, obtained on day 0 of AZD1222 vaccination. The J gene is TRBJ1-1, the V gene TRBV9; TRBD1 is a possible D gene (5 bases). The CDR3 DNA is TGTGCCAGCAGCGGACCGGGACTGGGGAACACTGAAGCTTTCTTT. Its protein product is CASSGPGLGNTEAFF.